The 7 T cell receptor beta chains listed next were all sequenced from one sample in a study of blood T cell repertoires in COVID-19. Using immunoSEQ multiplex PCR, the repertoire was profiled, and TCRdb retains in-frame clones only, with some absent. The sample shows 130,000 to 150,000 clones, around 84% of them seen only once. Sequencing was done on a sample of peripheral blood. The source is a man between 60 and 75 years old with active or convalescent COVID-19.

This clone appeared many times. Other DNA sequences in the same sample also yield this CDR3. This chain links TRBV7-2 with TRBJ2-5; D perhaps matches TRBD2 (5 bases). The CDR3 has 14 residues. The ends were cut back, 3 bases at V and 5 bases at J, with 13 bases in the middle. Looked up from germline, CDR1 is SGHTA and CDR2 is FQGNSA. The CDR3 DNA follows: TGTGCCAGCAGCTTTTCGAGTGGCGGGGAGACCCAGTACTTC. Its translation is CASSFSSGGETQYF.

The CDR3 DNA is TGTGCCAGCAGCGGGACAACTTTCAGCTACGAGCAGTACTTC. Protein product: CASSGTTFSYEQYF. V usage is TRBV6-6 and J usage is TRBJ2-7; TRBD1 is a possible D gene (6 bases). Germline CDR1 reads MNHNY; CDR2 reads SVGAGI (reference sequence). Between the trimmed V and J ends, which lost 6 bases and 3 bases, there was a span of 15 bases. There are 14 residues in the CDR3.

As DNA, the CDR3 is TGTGCCTGGAGTCCAAAACCAGGACAGGGAGGAAACACCATATATTTT. Translating gives CAWSPKPGQGGNTIYF. This chain joins TRBV30 and TRBJ1-3; TRBD1 matches at 8 bases. Per the germline V gene, CDR1 is GTSNPN and CDR2 is SVGIG (reference sequence). V shed 2 bases and J 4 bases; nucleotides not matched to a gene: 10. CDR3 length: 16 amino acids.

V and J are TRBV6-2 or TRBV6-3 and TRBJ1-2; D is undetermined. Trimming left V 4 bases short and J 7 bases short, with 10 bases between. This CDR3 has 12 amino acids. Germline loops: CDR1 MNHEY, CDR2 SVGEGT. The CDR3 sequence is CASSSGPGGYTF. CDR3 DNA: TGTGCCAGCAGTTCTGGGCCAGGTGGCTACACCTTC.

The V and J genes are TRBV25-1 and TRBJ1-5; D unresolved. V gave up 0 bases and J gave up 2 bases, with 2 bases separating them. CDR1 and CDR2 (germline): MGHDK, SYGVNS. This CDR3 contains 13 residues. As DNA, the CDR3 is TGTGCCAGCAGTGAATACGGCAATCAGCCCCAGCATTTT. It codes for CASSEYGNQPQHF.

The rearrangement uses TRBV7-9 and TRBJ2-6; TRBD1 matches 8 bases. The CDR3 length is 17 residues. From germline, CDR1 is SEHNR and CDR2 FQNEAQ (reference sequence). Unmatched junction bases numbered 9, after V lost 5 bases and J lost 3 bases. DNA of the CDR3: TGTGCCAGCAGCCAGAGACAGGGGCTGAGTGGGGCCAACGTCCTGACTTTC. This encodes CASSQRQGLSGANVLTF. The full variable domain, in which reference TRBV7-9 and TRBJ2-6 provide the parts outside the CDR3, is DTGVSQNPRHKITKRGQNVTFRCDPISEHNRLYWYRQTLGQGPEFLTYFQNEAQLEKSRLLSDRFSAERPKGSFSTLEIQRTEQGDSAMYLCASSQRQGLSGANVLTFGAGSRLTVL.

The V gene is TRBV19, the J gene TRBJ2-3, with D possibly being TRBD2 (6 bases). Germline-derived CDR1 and CDR2 are LNHDA and SQIVND (reference sequence). This CDR3 is built from 15 residues. Trimming shortened V by 5 bases and J by 2 bases, and 14 bases separated the two germline ends. CDR3 coding DNA: TGTGCCAGTAGTCCGAGACTAGTCACCACAGATACGCAGTATTTT. Protein product: CASSPRLVTTDTQYF.